The subject of this entry is one T cell receptor (beta chain). Antigen specificity is unknown. The data were obtained in a study of T cell responses to AZD1222 COVID-19 vaccine. The CDR3 spans 14 residues. V lost 6 bases, J lost 8 bases, and 4 bases stayed unmatched. Germline V CDR1 and CDR2: SNHLY, FYNNEI. Findings and caveats of the study: White British people made up most donors, females outnumbered males, and clonal diversity was possibly underestimated. Distributed over spike, vaccine-associated CD4 TCRs predominated at 160-218 and 743-854.

The protocol was immunoSEQ multiplex PCR, while the TCRdb copy is restricted to in-frame clones and leaves out a portion. The repertoire holds 150,000 to 200,000 clones, with around nine tenths as singletons. The sample in question was peripheral blood, obtained on day 0 of AZD1222 vaccination. The TCR comes from an adult in good health. The chain links TRBV2 to TRBJ1-6, with 10 bases matching TRBD1. CDR3 sequence: CASREDRGDSPLHF. In DNA, the CDR3 is TGTGCCAGCAGGGAGGACAGGGGGGATTCACCCCTCCACTTT.